The rows below give T cell receptor beta chains drawn from one sample of a study of OX40 agonist ivuxolimab in advanced cancers. The protocol was immunoSEQ multiplex PCR, while the TCRdb copy is restricted to in-frame clones and leaves out a portion. Here the sample spans tens of thousands of clones, 85% to 95% being singletons. This specimen consisted of CD4+ or CD8+ T cells sorted from blood, obtained in a trial of the OX40 agonist ivuxolimab. These receptors were taken from an adult with an advanced solid tumor such as melanoma, head and neck, liver or kidney cancer. CDR3s include the opening cysteine and the closing phenylalanine or tryptophan. D genes are given only for firm matches. Some rows mark clone size as missing; the rest say once, few, many or name a class of expanded clone.

v_gene	len	j_gene	d_gene	abundance	CDR3nt	CDR3aa
TRBV7-2	14	TRBJ1-6	NA	NA	TGTGCCAGCAGACTAGGCCTGGGAGGGTCACCCCTCCACTTT	CASRLGLGGSPLHF
TRBV7-8	16	TRBJ2-2	NA	NA	TGTGCCAGCAGCTCGAAACCCCCAAGGAACACCGGGGAGCTGTTTTTT	CASSSKPPRNTGELFF
TRBV7-8	14	TRBJ2-3	NA	NA	TGTGCCAGCAGCTTGGGGAGTTGGGCAGATACGCAGTATTTT	CASSLGSWADTQYF
TRBV10-3	13	TRBJ1-5	TRBD1	NA	TGTGCCTCGGGACAGGGGTCCCCTCAGCCCCAGCATTTT	CASGQGSPQPQHF
TRBV2	21	TRBJ2-1	TRBD1	NA	TGTGCCAGAGCTATGGCACGGGAGACAGGGGGCGTCGGGGTCTCCTACAATGAGCAGTTCTTC	CARAMARETGGVGVSYNEQFF
TRBV5-1	14	TRBJ1-2	NA	NA	TGCGCCAGCAGCTTGGCGGGGGACGCGTATGGCTACACCTTC	CASSLAGDAYGYTF
TRBV13	15	TRBJ2-7	TRBD1	NA	TGTGCCAGCAGCCACGGGACAGAAAACCCCTACGAGCAGTACTTC	CASSHGTENPYEQYF
TRBV9	12	TRBJ2-3	NA	NA	TGTGCCAGCAGCGTAGGTGAGGATACGCAGTATTTT	CASSVGEDTQYF
TRBV19	13	TRBJ1-2	NA	NA	TGTGCCAGTAGTATAGATCCCGACGAAGGCTACACCTTC	CASSIDPDEGYTF
TRBV30	13	TRBJ1-1	NA	NA	TGTGCCTGGAACCGCCAGGAGGGCACTGAAGCTTTCTTT	CAWNRQEGTEAFF
TRBV7-9	15	TRBJ1-1	NA	once	TGTGCCAGCAGCTTAGTAGAGGCCCCGGGCACTGAAGCTTTCTTT	CASSLVEAPGTEAFF
TRBV30	15	TRBJ2-5	TRBD2	NA	TGTGCCTGGAGCACGACTAGCGGAAGACAAGAGACCCAGTACTTC	CAWSTTSGRQETQYF
TRBV19	14	TRBJ2-2	TRBD2	NA	TGTGCCGCTGGGAGGGTATTGAATACCGGGGAGCTGTTTTTT	CAAGRVLNTGELFF
TRBV7-2	12	TRBJ2-3	NA	NA	TGTGCCAGCAGCTTAGACACAGATACGCAGTATTTT	CASSLDTDTQYF
TRBV5-1	12	TRBJ2-7	NA	NA	TGCGCCAGCAGCTTAACAGCGTACGAGCAGTACTTC	CASSLTAYEQYF
TRBV4-1	18	TRBJ2-3	TRBD2	once	TGCGCCAGCAGCCAAGAGGGGCGGGGGGCGCTAATCACAGATACGCAGTATTTT	CASSQEGRGALITDTQYF
TRBV5-6	16	TRBJ2-7	TRBD2	NA	TGTGCCAGCAGCTTGGCTAGCGGGTCCCCCTCCTACGAGCAGTACTTC	CASSLASGSPSYEQYF
TRBV2	15	TRBJ2-2	NA	NA	TGTGCCAGCAGGAACCTGACGGGACACACCGGGGAGCTGTTTTTT	CASRNLTGHTGELFF
TRBV15	15	TRBJ2-1	NA	NA	TGTGCCACCAGCAGGGTGGGACTCTCCTACAATGAGCAGTTCTTC	CATSRVGLSYNEQFF
TRBV28	12	TRBJ1-1	NA	NA	TGTGCCAGCAGTTTGACCAGGGCTGAAGCTTTCTTT	CASSLTRAEAFF
TRBV15	13	TRBJ2-7	NA	NA	TGTGCCACCAGCAGAGATCGCGGCTACGAGCAGTACTTC	CATSRDRGYEQYF
TRBV7-8	17	TRBJ2-3	NA	NA	TGTGCCAGCAGTTTATCCCGCACGGGACTTCGCACAGATACGCAGTATTTT	CASSLSRTGLRTDTQYF
TRBV18	15	TRBJ1-1	NA	NA	TGTGCCAGCTCACCGACCTCGGGCGAAAACACTGAAGCTTTCTTT	CASSPTSGENTEAFF
TRBV10-3	15	TRBJ1-5	NA	NA	TGTGCCATCAGTGATAGGCAGGGCTACAATCAGCCCCAGCATTTT	CAISDRQGYNQPQHF
TRBV28	21	TRBJ2-6	NA	NA	TGTGCCAGCAGTCCCCGGGACTGGAAAATAGGGGAATCCTCTGGGGCCAACGTCCTGACTTTC	CASSPRDWKIGESSGANVLTF
TRBV5-1	14	TRBJ2-2	NA	NA	TGCGCCAGCAGCGGAGCCCAGGTGGCCGGGGAGCTGTTTTTT	CASSGAQVAGELFF
TRBV6-4	16	TRBJ1-5	NA	NA	TGTGCCAGCGCCGGGGGGAACAGAAATAGCAATCAGCCCCAGCATTTT	CASAGGNRNSNQPQHF
TRBV27	15	TRBJ2-7	NA	NA	TGTGCCAGCAGTTTACTGACCCCGGGACCCTACGAGCAGTACTTC	CASSLLTPGPYEQYF
TRBV10-1	14	TRBJ2-2	TRBD1	NA	TGCGCCAGCAGAGCAGGGGGCTGGACCGGGGAGCTGTTTTTT	CASRAGGWTGELFF
TRBV5-4	15	TRBJ2-1	TRBD2	NA	TGTGCCAGCAGTCAAAGCGGGGGGGCCTTAAATGAGCAGTTCTTC	CASSQSGGALNEQFF
TRBV5-1	13	TRBJ2-2	NA	once	TGCGCCAGCAGCTTACAGGCCACCGGGGAGCTGTTTTTT	CASSLQATGELFF
TRBV7-9	14	TRBJ1-2	NA	once	TGTGCCAGCAGCTTAGGGACCCAATTGGGGGGCTACACCTTC	CASSLGTQLGGYTF
TRBV7-9	14	TRBJ2-3	NA	NA	TGTGCCAGCAGCCCGAGGGGGGCCGCAGATACGCAGTATTTT	CASSPRGAADTQYF
TRBV5-1	18	TRBJ2-1	NA	NA	TGCGCCAGCAGCTTGAAGTTGGATTCGGAGCGGCGGTACAATGAGCAGTTCTTC	CASSLKLDSERRYNEQFF
TRBV7-2	16	TRBJ1-3	NA	NA	TGTGCCAGCAGCTTAGGGTTGGGAACCCCCGGAAACACCATATATTTT	CASSLGLGTPGNTIYF
TRBV12-5	15	TRBJ1-4	NA	NA	TGTGCTAGTGGTTTGGGGCAGGCAACTAATGAAAAACTGTTTTTT	CASGLGQATNEKLFF
TRBV5-4	13	TRBJ2-5	NA	NA	TGTGCCAGCAGCTTCAGGAACCAAGAGACCCAGTACTTC	CASSFRNQETQYF
TRBV27	15	TRBJ1-5	NA	NA	TGTGCCAGCAGTAATACCGCGGGGGCCTATCAGCCCCAGCATTTT	CASSNTAGAYQPQHF
TRBV10-3	14	TRBJ1-1	NA	NA	TGTGCCATCAGTAAGGACAGAGCGAACACTGAAGCTTTCTTT	CAISKDRANTEAFF
TRBV5-4	15	TRBJ2-1	NA	NA	TGTGCCAGCAGCTCAACGGGGGCAGTGAACAATGAGCAGTTCTTC	CASSSTGAVNNEQFF
TRBV15	14	TRBJ1-1	TRBD1	once	TGTGCCACCAGCAGAGATTTGGGAACAGGGGGAGCTTTCTTT	CATSRDLGTGGAFF
TRBV28	16	TRBJ2-7	TRBD2	NA	TGTGCCAGCAGTTTACCCCCTAGCGGGAGCTCCTACGAGCAGTACTTC	CASSLPPSGSSYEQYF
TRBV19	16	TRBJ2-7	NA	NA	TGTGCCAGTAGTAGCGGTGACAAGCTTAAACGCTACGAGCAGTACTTC	CASSSGDKLKRYEQYF
TRBV5-1	17	TRBJ2-1	NA	NA	TGCGCCAGCAGCACCAATCCGGGTCTAGGCTCCTACAATGAGCAGTTCTTC	CASSTNPGLGSYNEQFF
TRBV13	16	TRBJ2-1	TRBD2	once	TGTGCCAGCAGTATCAGCGGGAACCGACCCTACAATGAGCAGTTCTTC	CASSISGNRPYNEQFF
TRBV19	16	TRBJ2-1	TRBD2	NA	TGTGCCAGTACGACTAGCGGGAGGGCCGGGAGTGATGAGCAGTTCTTC	CASTTSGRAGSDEQFF
TRBV6-1	14	TRBJ1-2	TRBD1	NA	TGTGCCAGCAGAACCACGGGGACAGGGGGTGGGTACACCTTC	CASRTTGTGGGYTF
TRBV7-9	15	TRBJ2-5	TRBD1	NA	TGTGCCAGCAGCTCGGGACAGGTGATACAAGAGACCCAGTACTTC	CASSSGQVIQETQYF
TRBV5-4	13	TRBJ2-3	NA	NA	TGTGCCAGCAGGGCAGGGAGGACAGATACGCAGTATTTT	CASRAGRTDTQYF
TRBV6-1	14	TRBJ1-1	NA	NA	TGTGCCAGCAGTACCCGGACGGGGGACACTGAAGCTTTCTTT	CASSTRTGDTEAFF
TRBV5-6	15	TRBJ1-5	TRBD1	NA	TGTGCCAGCAGCTTGGGGGGACAGGGGGCTCAGCCCCAGCATTTT	CASSLGGQGAQPQHF
TRBV19	15	TRBJ2-1	TRBD2	NA	TGTGCCAGTACGCGGGAGGCCTACAGCGAGAATGAGCAGTTCTTC	CASTREAYSENEQFF
TRBV21-1	17	TRBJ2-2	NA	NA	TGTGCCAGCGACCATACAGCAGGGGCCGTGAGCACCGGGGAGCTGTTTTTT	CASDHTAGAVSTGELFF
TRBV2	14	TRBJ1-1	NA	once	TGTGCCAGCAGTGATTTGGGGTCGAACACTGAAGCTTTCTTT	CASSDLGSNTEAFF